This T cell receptor beta chain originates from a study of T cell repertoires in cytomegalovirus infection. Study-wide background: Both CMV infection and a matching HLA type were indicated by public TCR beta signatures.

V was clipped by 7 bases and J by 4 bases, with 11 bases between them. Germline CDR1 and CDR2: MNHEY and SVGEGT. The CDR3 runs to 12 residues. Using its own MiXCR run on the reads, TCRdb lists one record per CDR3 protein. This sample carries hundreds of thousands of distinct CDR3 sequences, roughly 15% of them seen once, and the ten largest clones take about 12%. The sample consisted of PBMCs. The gene calls are TRBV6-2 or TRBV6-3 and TRBJ2-7; D is undetermined. This TCR was recovered from a human donor in good health (CMV status not recorded). Some clones in this sample may be carry-over from other donors' samples. CDR3 sequence reads: CASNLRLYEQYF. CDR3 nucleotide sequence: TGTGCCAGCAACCTACGGCTTTACGAGCAGTACTTC.